Below, one T cell receptor beta chain is given with its context. What it binds is not known. Library preparation for TCR beta used quantitative 5'-RACE with molecular barcodes. MiXCR, applied by TCRdb to the 5' RACE reads, yields one record per CDR3 protein. The sample has about 260,000 distinct CDR3 sequences, 20% to 30% seen once. Trimming took off 1 base at V and 3 bases at J, with 13 bases between the two ends. The CDR3 is 15 amino acids. Germline V gives CDR1 SGHAT, CDR2 FQNNGV. The data are from a study of CD8 T cells in ankylosing spondylitis. Findings of the study overall: As for the disease-linked clones, they showed a CD8+ phenotype and occurred at relatively low frequencies in peripheral blood. Reportedly, disease-linked clones are significantly enriched in ankylosing spondylitis patients' matched synovial fluid.

The receptor was isolated from a male donor with ankylosing spondylitis or in good health (not recorded which). Sequencing was carried out using blood, either unsorted or a sorted T cell fraction (not recorded which). The chain has TRBV11-2 and TRBJ2-7; D perhaps matches TRBD2 (7 bases). The CDR3 DNA reads TGTGCCAGCAGCTTAGTCGGGGGGCTATACTACGAGCAGTACTTC. This encodes CASSLVGGLYYEQYF.